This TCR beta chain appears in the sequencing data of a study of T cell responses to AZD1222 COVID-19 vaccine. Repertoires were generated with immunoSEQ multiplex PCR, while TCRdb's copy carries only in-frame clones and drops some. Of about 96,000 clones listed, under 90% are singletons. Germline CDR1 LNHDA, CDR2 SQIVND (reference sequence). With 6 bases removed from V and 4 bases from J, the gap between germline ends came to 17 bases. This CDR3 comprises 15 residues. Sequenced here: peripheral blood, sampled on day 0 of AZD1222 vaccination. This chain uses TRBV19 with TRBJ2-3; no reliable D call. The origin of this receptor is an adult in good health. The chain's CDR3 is CASRTPGTPPDTQYF. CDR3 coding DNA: TGTGCCAGTAGGACGCCGGGCACCCCCCCAGATACGCAGTATTTT.